Presented here are 3 T cell receptor beta chains from one specimen sequenced in a study of CD8 T cells in Susac syndrome. Random-hexamer reverse transcription was applied to roughly 0.5 to 1 ug RNA. Via MiXCR, TCRdb re-called the immunoSEQ multiplex PCR reads, giving one row per CDR3 protein. The table lists around 150,000 distinct CDR3 sequences, 95% of them singletons. The source material was CD8+ T cells from PBMCs. All receptors derive from a human donor with Susac syndrome.

This clonotype was seen a single time. V usage is TRBV27 and J usage is TRBJ2-1, with 8 positions matching TRBD2. The CDR3 extends over 15 amino acids. Germline CDR1 reads MNHEY; CDR2 reads SMNVEV (reference sequence). The V gene end was trimmed by 4 bases and the J gene end by 5 bases; junction bases not matched to a gene: 7. As DNA, the CDR3 is TGTGCCAGCAGTTCTACGGGAGGGCCCCACAATGAGCAGTTCTTC. Protein: CASSSTGGPHNEQFF.

The rearrangement joins TRBV5-1 to TRBJ1-1; D is possibly TRBD1 (6 bases). Germline CDR1 reads SGHRS; CDR2 reads YFSETQ. Trimming removed 1 base at V and 1 base at J, with 14 bases between. CDR3 length: 16 amino acids. CDR3 sequence reads: CASSLWSRGANTEAFF. CDR3 nucleotides: TGCGCCAGCAGCTTGTGGTCCAGGGGAGCGAACACTGAAGCTTTCTTT.

V gene TRBV4-1 combines with J gene TRBJ2-3; tentatively, D is TRBD2 (7 bases). The V gene lost 3 bases and the J gene lost 3 bases, with 16 bases spanning the gap. In germline, CDR1 is MGHRA, CDR2 YSYEKL. This CDR3 is built from 16 residues. The CDR3: CASSHAWGGGTDTQYF. The DNA for the CDR3 is TGCGCCAGCAGCCATGCGTGGGGAGGGGGGACAGATACGCAGTATTTT.